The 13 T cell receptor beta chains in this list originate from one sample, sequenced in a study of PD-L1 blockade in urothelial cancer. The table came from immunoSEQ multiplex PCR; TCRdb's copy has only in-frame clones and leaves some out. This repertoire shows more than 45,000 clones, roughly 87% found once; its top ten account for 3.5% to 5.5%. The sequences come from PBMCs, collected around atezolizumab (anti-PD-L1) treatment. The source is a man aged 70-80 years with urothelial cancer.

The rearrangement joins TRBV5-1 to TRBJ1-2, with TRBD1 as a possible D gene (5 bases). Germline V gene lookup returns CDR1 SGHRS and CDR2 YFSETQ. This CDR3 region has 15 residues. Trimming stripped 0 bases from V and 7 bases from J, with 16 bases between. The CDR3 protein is CASSLEGSPLGGYTF. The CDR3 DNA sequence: TGCGCCAGCAGCTTGGAGGGGTCACCGCTCGGTGGCTACACCTTC.

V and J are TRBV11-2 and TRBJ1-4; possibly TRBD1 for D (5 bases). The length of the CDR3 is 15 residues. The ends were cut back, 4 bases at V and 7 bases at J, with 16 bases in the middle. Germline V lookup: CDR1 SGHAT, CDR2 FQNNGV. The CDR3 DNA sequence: TGTGCCAGCAGCTCTTCAGGGTTGGTAGGTGAAAAACTGTTTTTT. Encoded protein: CASSSSGLVGEKLFF.

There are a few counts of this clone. CDR3 sequence: CASSVGTLTGELFF. For the CDR3, the DNA is TGTGCCAGCAGCGTCGGGACTCTTACCGGGGAGCTGTTTTTT. The V and J genes are TRBV7-9 and TRBJ2-2, with a possible D match to TRBD2 (6 bases). The CDR3 loop spans 14 amino acids. Trimming shortened V by 5 bases and J by 5 bases, and 12 bases separated the two germline ends. CDR1 is SEHNR and CDR2 is FQNEAQ in the germline V gene (reference sequence).

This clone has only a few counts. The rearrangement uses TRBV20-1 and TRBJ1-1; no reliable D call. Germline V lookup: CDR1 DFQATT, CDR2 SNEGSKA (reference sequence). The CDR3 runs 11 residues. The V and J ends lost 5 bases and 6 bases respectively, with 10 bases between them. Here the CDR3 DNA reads TGCAGTGCTCCTTCTCCAGCTGAAGCTTTCTTT. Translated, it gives CSAPSPAEAFF.

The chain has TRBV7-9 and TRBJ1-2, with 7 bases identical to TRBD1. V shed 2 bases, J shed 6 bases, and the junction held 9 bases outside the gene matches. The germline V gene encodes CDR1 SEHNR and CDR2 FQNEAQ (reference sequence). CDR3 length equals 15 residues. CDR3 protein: CASSLTQGEADGYTF. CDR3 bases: TGTGCCAGCAGCTTAACCCAGGGGGAGGCAGATGGCTACACCTTC.

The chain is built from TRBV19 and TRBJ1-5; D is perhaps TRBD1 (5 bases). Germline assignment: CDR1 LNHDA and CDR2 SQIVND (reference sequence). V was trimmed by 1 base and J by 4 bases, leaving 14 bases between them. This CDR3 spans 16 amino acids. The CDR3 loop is CASSIGGRAHNQPQHF. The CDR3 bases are TGTGCCAGTAGTATAGGGGGCAGGGCCCATAATCAGCCCCAGCATTTT. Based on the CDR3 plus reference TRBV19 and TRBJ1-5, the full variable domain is DGGITQSPKYLFRKEGQNVTLSCEQNLNHDAMYWYRQDPGQGLRLIYYSQIVNDFQKGDIAEGYSVSREKKESFPLTVTSAQKNPTAFYLCASSIGGRAHNQPQHFGDGTRLSIL.

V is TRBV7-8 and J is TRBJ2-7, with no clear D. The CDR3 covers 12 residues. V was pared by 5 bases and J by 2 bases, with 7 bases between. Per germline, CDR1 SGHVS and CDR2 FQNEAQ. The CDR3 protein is CASSVQAYEQYF. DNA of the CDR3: TGTGCCAGCAGCGTACAAGCCTACGAGCAGTACTTC.

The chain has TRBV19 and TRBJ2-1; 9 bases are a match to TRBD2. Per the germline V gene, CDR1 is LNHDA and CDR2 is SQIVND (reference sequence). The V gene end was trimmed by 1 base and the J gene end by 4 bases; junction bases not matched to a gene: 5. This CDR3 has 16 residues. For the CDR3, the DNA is TGTGCCAGTAGTATAGTAGCGGGAGCGGGATACAATGAGCAGTTCTTC. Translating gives CASSIVAGAGYNEQFF.

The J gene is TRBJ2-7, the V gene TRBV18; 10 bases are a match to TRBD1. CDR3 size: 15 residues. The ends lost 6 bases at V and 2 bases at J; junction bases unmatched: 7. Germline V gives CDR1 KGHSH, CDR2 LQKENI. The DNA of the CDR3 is TGTGCCAGCTCCACCGGGACAGGGGTCACCTACGAGCAGTACTTC. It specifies CASSTGTGVTYEQYF.

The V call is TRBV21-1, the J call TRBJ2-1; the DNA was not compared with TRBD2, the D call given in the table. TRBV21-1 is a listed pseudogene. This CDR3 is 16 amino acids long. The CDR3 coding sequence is TGTGCCAGCAGCACCACCACTAGCGGGAGGGCCTATGAGCAGTTCTTC. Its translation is CASSTTTSGRAYEQFF.

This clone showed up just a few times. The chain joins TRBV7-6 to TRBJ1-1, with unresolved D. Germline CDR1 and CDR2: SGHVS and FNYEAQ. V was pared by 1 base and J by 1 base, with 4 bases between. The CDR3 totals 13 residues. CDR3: CASSLGQNTEAFF. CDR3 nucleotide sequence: TGTGCCAGCAGCTTAGGACAGAACACTGAAGCTTTCTTT.

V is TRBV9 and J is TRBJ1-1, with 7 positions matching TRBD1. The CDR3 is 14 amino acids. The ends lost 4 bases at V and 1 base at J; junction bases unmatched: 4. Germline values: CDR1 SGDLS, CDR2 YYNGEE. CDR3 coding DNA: TGTGCCAGCAGCCTCCGGGACAGGAACACTGAAGCTTTCTTT. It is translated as CASSLRDRNTEAFF.

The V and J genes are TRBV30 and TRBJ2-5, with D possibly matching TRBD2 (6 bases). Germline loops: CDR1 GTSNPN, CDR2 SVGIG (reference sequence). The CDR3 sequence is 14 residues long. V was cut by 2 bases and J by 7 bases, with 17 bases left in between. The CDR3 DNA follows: TGTGCCTGGAGTATTACAGGCTTGCGGGGGACCCAGTACTTC. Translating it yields CAWSITGLRGTQYF.